The rows below give T cell receptor beta chains drawn from one sample of a study of cytomegalovirus exposure and HLA in healthy donors. Some clones are missing from TCRdb's copy, which holds only in-frame ones; the method was immunoSEQ multiplex PCR. The top ten hold roughly 2.3% of the sample, which has 57,000 or so clones, roughly nine tenths seen once. Sequences were obtained from PBMCs. The receptors originated from a woman in her twenties or thirties in good health and CMV-seronegative. Both conserved end residues are part of each CDR3. The D gene is left open where the match is weak. Clone size is stated in some rows and not others, as once, few, many or a class when expanded.

V,J,size,D,length,CDR3,DNA
TRBV7-2,TRBJ2-1,.,TRBD2,15,CASSPQAGELDEQFF,TGTGCCAGCAGCCCCCAAGCGGGAGAATTAGATGAGCAGTTCTTC
TRBV28,TRBJ1-1,.,.,14,CASSSAGGRLEAFF,TGTGCCAGCAGTTCCGCCGGGGGGCGGCTAGAAGCTTTCTTT
TRBV28,TRBJ2-1,.,.,14,CASSETEMVSEQFF,TGTGCCAGCAGTGAGACAGAGATGGTCAGTGAGCAGTTCTTC
TRBV6-6,TRBJ2-7,.,TRBD2,15,CASSYSSSGDYEQYF,TGTGCCAGCAGTTACTCTTCTAGCGGGGACTACGAGCAGTACTTC
TRBV7-9,TRBJ1-1,.,.,14,CASSLDNWNTEAFF,TGTGCCAGCAGCTTAGATAACTGGAACACTGAAGCTTTCTTT
TRBV6-5,TRBJ1-2,once,TRBD1,14,CASSSSDRVYGYTF,TGTGCCAGCAGCTCTTCCGACAGGGTCTATGGCTACACCTTC
TRBV6-5,TRBJ2-7,.,TRBD1,13,CASSAETGYEQYF,TGTGCCAGCAGTGCCGAGACAGGGTACGAGCAGTACTTC
TRBV5-1,TRBJ2-2,.,.,17,CASSLGSLTINTGELFF,TGCGCCAGCAGCTTGGGATCTCTCACAATTAACACCGGGGAGCTGTTTTTT
TRBV5-4,TRBJ1-1,.,.,16,CASSAGPSGVTTEAFF,TGTGCCAGCAGCGCGGGACCCTCGGGGGTCACGACTGAAGCTTTCTTT
TRBV23-1,TRBJ2-1,.,TRBD1,18,CASSQSLRGRGLYNEQFF,TGCGCCAGCAGTCAATCCCTCCGCGGCAGGGGGCTCTACAATGAGCAGTTCTTC
TRBV27,TRBJ2-7,.,TRBD1,15,CASSLTGLGAYEQYF,TGTGCCAGCAGTTTGACAGGGCTGGGGGCCTACGAGCAGTACTTC
TRBV29-1,TRBJ2-7,once,TRBD2,16,CSVGIRTSGITYEQYF,TGCAGCGTTGGTATTAGGACTAGCGGGATCACCTACGAGCAGTACTTC
TRBV7-2,TRBJ1-5,.,.,14,CASSFQGDNQPQHF,TGTGCCAGCAGCTTCCAAGGGGACAATCAGCCCCAGCATTTT
TRBV27,TRBJ1-1,.,.,16,CASSSFPGQENTEAFF,TGTGCCAGCAGTTCCTTCCCGGGACAAGAGAACACTGAAGCTTTCTTT
TRBV2,TRBJ2-1,.,TRBD2,16,CASSAGLLAGSGSQFF,TGTGCCAGCAGCGCAGGGCTTCTAGCGGGTAGCGGGTCGCAGTTCTTC
TRBV11-3,TRBJ2-7,.,TRBD2,18,CASSLATYGLAYSYEQYF,TGTGCCAGCAGCCTCGCTACGTATGGACTAGCGTATTCCTACGAGCAGTACTTC
TRBV13,TRBJ1-2,.,TRBD1,14,CASSSNRGLLGYTF,TGTGCCAGCAGCTCAAACAGGGGGCTCCTTGGCTACACCTTC
TRBV6-5,TRBJ2-7,.,TRBD2,15,CASRRIVAGVYEQYF,TGTGCCAGCCGGAGGATAGTAGCGGGAGTTTACGAGCAGTACTTC
TRBV12-5,TRBJ2-1,.,TRBD2,17,CASGLGNPSGRWDEQFF,TGTGCTAGTGGTTTGGGGAACCCTAGCGGGAGATGGGATGAGCAGTTCTTC
TRBV4-3,TRBJ2-7,.,.,16,CASSQDAGRATYEQYF,TGCGCCAGCAGCCAAGATGCGGGACGGGCCACCTACGAGCAGTACTTC
TRBV28,TRBJ2-7,.,TRBD2,16,CASSGDSGSLSYEQYF,TGTGCCAGCAGTGGTGATAGCGGGTCCCTCTCCTACGAGCAGTACTTC
TRBV7-2,TRBJ2-7,.,TRBD1,14,CASSRRTGGNEQYF,TGTGCCAGCAGCCGCCGGACAGGGGGCAACGAGCAGTACTTC